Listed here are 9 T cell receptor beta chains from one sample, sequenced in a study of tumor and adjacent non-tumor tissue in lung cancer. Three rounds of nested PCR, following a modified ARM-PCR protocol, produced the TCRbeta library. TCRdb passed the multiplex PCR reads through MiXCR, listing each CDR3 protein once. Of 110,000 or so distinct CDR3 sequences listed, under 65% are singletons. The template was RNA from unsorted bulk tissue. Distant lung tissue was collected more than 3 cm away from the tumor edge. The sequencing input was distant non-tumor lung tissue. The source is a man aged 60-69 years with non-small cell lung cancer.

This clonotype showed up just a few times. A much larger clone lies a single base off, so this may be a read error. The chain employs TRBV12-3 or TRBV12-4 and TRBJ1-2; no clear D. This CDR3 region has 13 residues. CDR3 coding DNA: TGTGCCTGCAGCTGGGATTCTGGCTATGGCTACACCTTC. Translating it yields CACSWDSGYGYTF.

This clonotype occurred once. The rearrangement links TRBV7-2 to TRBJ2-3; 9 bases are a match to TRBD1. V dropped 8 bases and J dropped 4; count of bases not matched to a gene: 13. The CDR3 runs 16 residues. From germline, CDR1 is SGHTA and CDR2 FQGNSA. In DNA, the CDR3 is TGTGCCAGCGGCATACAGGGGGCTGGTCTGTCAGATACGCAGTATTTT. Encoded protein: CASGIQGAGLSDTQYF.

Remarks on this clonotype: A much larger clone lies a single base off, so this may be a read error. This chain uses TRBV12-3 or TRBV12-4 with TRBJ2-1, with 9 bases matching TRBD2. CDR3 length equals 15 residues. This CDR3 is CDSCVAGGGGNEQFF. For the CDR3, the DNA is TGTGACAGCTGTGTCGCGGGAGGGGGAGGCAATGAGCAGTTCTTC.

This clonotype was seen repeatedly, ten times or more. The CDR3 loop is CASRLGMTNTGELFF. The CDR3 nucleotides are TGTGCCAGCAGGTTGGGGATGACGAACACCGGGGAGCTGTTTTTT. V is TRBV12-3 or TRBV12-4 and J is TRBJ2-2; D is uncertain. V was trimmed by 6 bases and J by 0 bases, leaving 11 bases between them. The CDR3 loop spans 15 amino acids.

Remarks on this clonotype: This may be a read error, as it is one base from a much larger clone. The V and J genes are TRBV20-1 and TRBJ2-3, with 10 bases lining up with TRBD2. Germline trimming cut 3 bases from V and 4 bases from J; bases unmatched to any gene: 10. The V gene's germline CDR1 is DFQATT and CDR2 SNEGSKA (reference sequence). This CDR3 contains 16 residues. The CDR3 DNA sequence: TGCAGTGCTAGTGATACAAGCAGCGGGAGGGCAGATACGCAGTATTTT. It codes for CSASDTSSGRADTQYF.

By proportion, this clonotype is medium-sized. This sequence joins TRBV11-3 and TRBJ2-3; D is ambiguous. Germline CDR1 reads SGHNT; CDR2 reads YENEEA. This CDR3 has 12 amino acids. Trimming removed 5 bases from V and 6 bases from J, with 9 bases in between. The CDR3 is CASSPSRDTQYF. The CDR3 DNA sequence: TGTGCCAGCAGCCCGTCCCGGGATACGCAGTATTTT.

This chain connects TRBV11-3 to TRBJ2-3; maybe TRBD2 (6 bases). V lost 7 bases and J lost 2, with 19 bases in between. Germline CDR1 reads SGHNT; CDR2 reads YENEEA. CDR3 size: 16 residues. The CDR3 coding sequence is TGTGCCAGCATCTCAGCCGGGGGAAAGGCCACAGATACGCAGTATTTT. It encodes CASISAGGKATDTQYF.

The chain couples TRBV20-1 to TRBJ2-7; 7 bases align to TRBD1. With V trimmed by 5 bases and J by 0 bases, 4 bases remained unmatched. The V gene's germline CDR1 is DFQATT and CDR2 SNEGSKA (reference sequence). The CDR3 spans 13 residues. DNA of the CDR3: TGCAGTGCTCCGGGACAGAGCTCCTACGAGCAGTACTTC. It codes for CSAPGQSSYEQYF.

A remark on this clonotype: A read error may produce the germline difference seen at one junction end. Written as DNA, the CDR3 is TGTGCTAGCAGCACCCCGATAATAGCCTGGGACAATGAGCAGTTCTTC. Its translation: CASSTPIIAWDNEQFF. This chain uses TRBV6-2 or TRBV6-3 with TRBJ2-1; the D is unclear. CDR3 length: 16 residues. The germline V gene encodes CDR1 MNHEY and CDR2 SVGEGT.